This T cell receptor beta chain was sequenced in a study of OX40 agonist ivuxolimab in advanced cancers. The assay was immunoSEQ multiplex PCR, and TCRdb's table has in-frame clones only and misses some. Of tens of thousands of clones detected, around 94% appear once; the ten largest clones hold 8% to 10%. The CDR3 consists of 12 residues. V was trimmed by 6 bases and J by 2 bases, leaving 6 bases between them. Germline CDR1 and CDR2: MDHEN and SYDVKM. The source material was CD4+ or CD8+ T cells sorted from blood, sampled in a trial of the OX40 agonist ivuxolimab. This chain connects TRBV28 to TRBJ2-3, with D tentatively TRBD2 (5 bases). The TCR sequence derives from an adult with an advanced solid tumor such as melanoma, head and neck, liver or kidney cancer. DNA for the CDR3: TGTGCCAGCAGGGACTTCACAGATACGCAGTATTTT. It codes for CASRDFTDTQYF.